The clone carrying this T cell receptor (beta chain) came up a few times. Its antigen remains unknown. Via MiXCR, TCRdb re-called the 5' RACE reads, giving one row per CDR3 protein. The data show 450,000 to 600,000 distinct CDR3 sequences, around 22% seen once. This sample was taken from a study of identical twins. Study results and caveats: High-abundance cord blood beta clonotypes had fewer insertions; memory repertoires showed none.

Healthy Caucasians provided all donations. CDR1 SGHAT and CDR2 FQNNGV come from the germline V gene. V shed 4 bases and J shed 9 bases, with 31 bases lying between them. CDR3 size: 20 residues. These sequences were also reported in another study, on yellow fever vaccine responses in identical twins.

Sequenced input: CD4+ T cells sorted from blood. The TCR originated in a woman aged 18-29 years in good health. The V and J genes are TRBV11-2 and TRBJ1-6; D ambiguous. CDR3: CASSSTLPYQWTDRGSPLHF. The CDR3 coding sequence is TGTGCCAGCAGCTCTACCCTCCCTTATCAATGGACCGATCGCGGTTCACCCCTCCACTTT.